This T cell receptor beta chain derives from a study of blood T cell repertoires in COVID-19. Germline V CDR1 and CDR2: SEHNR, FQNEAQ (reference sequence). The trim removed 0 bases at V and 7 bases at J, leaving 6 bases unmatched. This CDR3 spans 15 amino acids. The table came from immunoSEQ multiplex PCR; TCRdb's copy has only in-frame clones and leaves some out. This sample has around 250,000 clones, with 88% found just once. The chain carries TRBV7-9 and TRBJ1-2, with 9 bases matching TRBD1. The sample comprised PBMCs or T cells enriched from blood (not recorded which). The origin of this receptor is a woman aged 35 to 49 who had been exposed to COVID-19. The CDR3, as DNA: TGTGCCAGCAGCTTAGCTGGCACAGGGGGCGCTGGCTACACCTTC. Protein: CASSLAGTGGAGYTF.